This entry is about one TCR beta chain. Its cognate antigen is unknown. These data originate in a study of identical twins. Study findings and constraints: Models underpredicted monozygotic twin sharing of out-of-frame TCR alpha. Zero-insertion findings could be partly confounded by invariant cells (MAIT and iNKT cells). Conclusions were based on cross-sectional statistical analysis, without following the same donors.

Template switching created a universal primer site, and the cDNA included unique molecular identifiers. MiXCR was run by TCRdb on the 5' RACE reads, yielding one entry per CDR3 protein. The sample yields around 1.7 million distinct CDR3 sequences, around a third seen once. V dropped 3 bases and J dropped 4 bases, with 13 bases sitting between them. The CDR3 covers 14 residues. Germline V gene lookup returns CDR1 LNHNV and CDR2 YYDKDF (reference sequence). The TCR sequence derives from a newborn girl in good health. The chain recombines TRBV15 with TRBJ2-7; a weak D match, TRBD2 (5 bases). The sequenced sample was cord blood. For the CDR3, the DNA is TGTGCCACCAGCAGGGATGCGAGGGTTTACGAGCAGTACTTC. It yields the protein CATSRDARVYEQYF.